The next 26 T cell receptor beta chains were all read from a single sample in a study of shared clonotypes between healthy human individuals. Assay: immunoSEQ multiplex PCR; the TCRdb copy retains only in-frame clones and omits some. The profile shows 450,000 to 500,000 clones, roughly 80% of them singletons. The sample was PBMCs. Receptor source: a woman aged 40 to 55 in good health. Some clones in this sample may be carry-over from other donors' samples.

The rearrangement links TRBV28 to TRBJ2-7; weak D call: TRBD1 (6 bases). The CDR3 contains 15 residues. Germline loops: CDR1 MDHEN, CDR2 SYDVKM. Trimming cost V 6 bases and J 3 bases, with 18 bases left between them. The CDR3 region is CASSPGTWDIYEQYF. The CDR3 nucleotides read TGTGCCAGCAGCCCCGGGACATGGGACATCTACGAGCAGTACTTC.

V usage is TRBV5-1 and J usage is TRBJ1-1; D possibly corresponds to TRBD1 (6 bases). In germline, CDR1 is SGHRS, CDR2 YFSETQ. This CDR3 comprises 15 residues. Trimming removed 3 bases from V and 1 base from J, with 13 bases in between. The DNA for the CDR3 is TGCGCCAGCAGCTGGGGGGCAGTCGAGAACACTGAAGCTTTCTTT. Translation: CASSWGAVENTEAFF.

Turning to this clone: One end of the junction is discordant with germline, which a read error may explain. The rearrangement links TRBV25-1 to TRBJ1-4; 7 nucleotides line up with TRBD1. The CDR3 contains 15 residues. In germline, CDR1 is MGHDK, CDR2 SYGVNS. This CDR3 reads CASSEYTGVNEKLFF. CDR3 bases: TGTGCTAGCAGTGAATATACAGGGGTAAATGAAAAACTGTTTTTT. Full variable domain (remainder filled in from reference TRBV25-1 and TRBJ1-4): EADIYQTPRYLVIGTGKKITLECSQTMGHDKMYWYQQDPGMELHLIHYSYGVNSTEKGDLSSESTVSRIRTEHFPLTLESARPSHTSQYLCASSEYTGVNEKLFFGSGTQLSVL.

The rearrangement joins TRBV6-5 to TRBJ2-7, with D hard to call. The V gene's germline CDR1 is MNHEY and CDR2 SVGAGI. Trimming took off 2 bases at V and 2 bases at J, with 7 bases between the two ends. The CDR3 totals 13 residues. The CDR3 DNA follows: TGTGCCAGCAGTTACGAGGCAGCCTACGAGCAGTACTTC. Translated: CASSYEAAYEQYF.

As for this clone: A far bigger clonotype differs at one base, so this is likely a read error. This chain uses TRBV10-3 with TRBJ1-2; D is possibly TRBD1 (5 bases). The CDR3 has 18 residues. Germline V lookup: CDR1 ENHRY, CDR2 SYGVKD. This CDR3 reads CAVSGGMSSPQQTYGYTF. CDR3 nucleotides: TGTGCCGTCAGTGGGGGGATGAGTTCACCGCAACAAACCTATGGCTACACCTTC.

The CDR3 protein is CASSLDRAAFF. The CDR3 DNA is TGTGCCAGCAGCTTGGACAGGGCGGCTTTCTTT. The chain recombines TRBV5-5 with TRBJ1-1; D is perhaps TRBD1 (6 bases). CDR1 SGHKS and CDR2 YYEKEE come from the germline V gene (reference sequence). V was clipped by 0 bases and J by 11 bases, with 8 bases between them. The CDR3 sequence is 11 residues long. The variable domain in full, completed from reference TRBV5-5 and TRBJ1-1, reads DAGVTQSPTHLIKTRGQQVTLRCSPISGHKSVSWYQQVLGQGPQFIFQYYEKEERGRGNFPDRFSARQFPNYSSELNVNALLLGDSALYLCASSLDRAAFFGQGTRLTVV.

Points on this clone: Given the absence of the conserved phenylalanine or tryptophan at the CDR3 end, a read error is likely. This chain joins TRBV5-6 and TRBJ2-7; 8 bases match TRBD1. Per germline, CDR1 SGHDT and CDR2 YYEEEE. V lost 3 bases to trimming and J lost 3 bases; unmatched junction nucleotides: 11. CDR3 size: 16 residues. Written as DNA, the CDR3 is TGTGCCAGCAGCTACGGACAGGGTGTTTACGACTACGAGCAGTACCTC. Amino acids: CASSYGQGVYDYEQYL.

The V and J genes are TRBV7-6 and TRBJ2-7; D gene uncertain. Trimming took 5 bases from V and 6 from J, leaving 17 bases between them. Germline assignment: CDR1 SGHVS and CDR2 FNYEAQ. There are 14 residues in the CDR3. The CDR3 DNA is TGTGCCAGCAGCCCTCTGGTCTCTGGGCCCGAGCAGTACTTC. Its protein product is CASSPLVSGPEQYF.

The J gene is TRBJ1-5, the V gene TRBV19; D unresolved. Between the trimmed V and J ends, which lost 6 bases and 2 bases, there was a span of 11 bases. CDR1 is LNHDA and CDR2 is SQIVND in the germline V gene (reference sequence). This CDR3 comprises 14 residues. CDR3 DNA sequence: TGTGCCAGTAGACTATACAGCGGCAATCAGCCCCAGCATTTT. It translates to CASRLYSGNQPQHF.

The rearrangement joins TRBV5-4 to TRBJ2-2, with D possibly TRBD2 on 6 matching bases. Trimming took 4 bases from V and 3 from J, leaving 16 bases between them. The CDR3 runs 16 residues. Looked up from germline, CDR1 is SGHNT and CDR2 is YYREEE (reference sequence). The CDR3 sequence is CASSPRGSGYTGELFF. The CDR3, as DNA: TGTGCCAGCAGCCCCCGGGGGAGCGGCTACACCGGGGAGCTGTTTTTT.

This rearrangement joins TRBV18 to TRBJ2-6; D is undetermined. This CDR3 has 18 amino acids. Trimming cost V 4 bases and J 4 bases, with 20 bases left between them. Germline V gives CDR1 KGHSH, CDR2 LQKENI. The CDR3 protein is CASSLTTVLGTGANVLTF. The CDR3 DNA reads as TGTGCCAGCTCACTAACAACAGTATTGGGAACGGGGGCCAACGTCCTGACTTTC.

A word on this clone: This likely came from a read error, as a far larger clone is one base away. The CDR3 nucleotides are TGTGCCAGCAGCCCTGCGGTGGGATCCACCGAGGAGCTGTTTTTT. Its protein product is CASSPAVGSTEELFF. The V and J genes are TRBV5-4 and TRBJ2-2; no reliable D call. From germline, CDR1 is SGHNT and CDR2 YYREEE (reference sequence). The CDR3 runs 15 residues.

This clone was picked up one time. The chain recombines TRBV7-9 with TRBJ2-3; the D is unclear. This CDR3 has 13 residues. Trimming removed 4 bases at V and 2 bases at J, with 7 bases between. Germline V gene sequence: CDR1 SEHNR, CDR2 FQNEAQ (reference sequence). The chain's CDR3 is CASSSQHTDTQYF. CDR3 in DNA: TGTGCCAGCAGCTCTCAGCACACAGATACGCAGTATTTT.

The genes are TRBV28 and TRBJ1-4; D gene ambiguous. The V end was cut by 3 bases, the J end by 10 bases, with 27 bases between. Germline assignment: CDR1 MDHEN and CDR2 SYDVKM. This CDR3 has 18 residues. The CDR3 coding sequence is TGTGCCAGCAGTTTTGTGGGAGAGAGGATCGGAAGTATTGGAAAACTGTTTTTT. Translating it yields CASSFVGERIGSIGKLFF.

The chain uses TRBV30 and TRBJ2-1; D ambiguous. Trimming cost V 3 bases and J 1 base, with 4 bases left between them. Germline assignment: CDR1 GTSNPN and CDR2 SVGIG (reference sequence). CDR3 length equals 12 residues. The CDR3 DNA reads TGTGCCTGGAGGATTTCCTACAATGAGCAGTTCTTC. Encoded protein: CAWRISYNEQFF.

In the case of this clone: With only one base between it and a far larger clone, this is likely a read error. CDR3 DNA sequence: TGTGCCATCAGCCCCGGACTAGCGGACTACAATGAGCAGTTCTTC. This translates into CAISPGLADYNEQFF. This rearrangement joins TRBV10-3 to TRBJ2-1; 10 bases line up with TRBD2. The CDR3 loop spans 15 amino acids. V was pared by 6 bases and J by 3 bases, with 5 bases of the junction left unmatched. Germline CDR1 ENHRY, CDR2 SYGVKD.

The chain employs TRBV7-2 and TRBJ1-4; a weak D match, TRBD1 (5 bases). CDR1 is SGHTA and CDR2 is FQGNSA in the germline V gene. The CDR3 runs 17 residues. The germline V and J ends were trimmed by 5 bases and 6 bases, with 22 bases remaining between them. The CDR3 protein is CASSPTGTLSFDEKLFF. The CDR3, as DNA: TGTGCCAGCAGCCCGACCGGGACCCTCTCCTTCGATGAAAAACTGTTTTTT.

The rearrangement links TRBV28 to TRBJ2-2; D remains ambiguous. The CDR3 length is 15 residues. Germline V lookup: CDR1 MDHEN, CDR2 SYDVKM. V lost 1 base and J 6 bases, leaving 12 bases between the germline ends. CDR3 protein: CASSLSTYRPGELFF. DNA for the CDR3: TGTGCCAGCAGTTTATCCACCTACAGACCCGGGGAGCTGTTTTTT.

The chain is built from TRBV11-3 and TRBJ2-2, with D possibly matching TRBD2 (6 bases). With 5 bases removed from V and 5 bases from J, the gap between germline ends came to 24 bases. The germline V gene encodes CDR1 SGHNT and CDR2 YENEEA. The length of the CDR3 is 18 residues. The CDR3 loop reads CASSHGTFDAAGTGELFF. CDR3 coding DNA: TGTGCCAGCAGCCACGGGACTTTCGATGCGGCGGGGACCGGGGAGCTGTTTTTT.

The CDR3 nucleotides read TGCGCCAGCAGGGGGCGACAGTTGTACGAGCAGTACTTC. It encodes CASRGRQLYEQYF. The chain employs TRBV10-2 and TRBJ2-7; a possible D gene is TRBD1 (5 bases). The CDR3 spans 13 residues. Germline loops: CDR1 WSHSY, CDR2 SAAADI. Trimming cost V 6 bases and J 4 bases, with 13 bases left between them.

Comments on this clone: It is likely a read error: a sequence one base away is far more abundant. The chain has TRBV2 and TRBJ2-2, with D maybe TRBD2 (5 bases). CDR3 length: 13 residues. CDR1 is SNHLY, CDR2 FYNNEI, per germline. As DNA, the CDR3 is TGTGCCAGCAGGGCTCAGAACACCGGGGAGCCGTTTTTT. It specifies CASRAQNTGEPFF.

This chain uses TRBV7-8 with TRBJ2-1, with TRBD2 matching over 14 bases. Per the germline V gene, CDR1 is SGHVS and CDR2 is FQNEAQ. The V segment lost 5 bases and the J segment 0 bases; nucleotides outside the gene matches: 3. This CDR3 has 17 residues. CDR3 in amino acids: CASSPGTSGSSYNEQFF. The CDR3 DNA reads as TGTGCCAGCAGCCCCGGGACTAGCGGGAGCTCCTACAATGAGCAGTTCTTC.

This clone has only one observation. This chain links TRBV4-2 with TRBJ2-3; D is undetermined. Trimming left V 4 bases short and J 3 bases short, with 11 bases between. In germline, CDR1 is LGHNA, CDR2 YNFKEQ. The CDR3 contains 14 residues. CDR3 nucleotide sequence: TGTGCCAGCAGCCCCAAAGAGTCAACAGATACGCAGTATTTT. Amino acid sequence: CASSPKESTDTQYF.

On this clone: A read error is likely here: a far larger clone is one base away. Other DNA sequences in this specimen translate into the identical CDR3. The V call is TRBV4-1, the J call TRBJ1-2; D is ambiguous. Germline assignment: CDR1 MGHRA and CDR2 YSYEKL. The CDR3 length is 15 residues. The CDR3 loop reads CASSPNTLGLYGYTF. The CDR3 DNA is TGCGCCAGTAGCCCGAATACCTTAGGACTCTATGGCTACACCTTC.

The V and J genes are TRBV28 and TRBJ1-2; no firm D call. CDR1 and CDR2 from the germline V gene are MDHEN and SYDVKM. This CDR3 comprises 14 residues. With 5 bases removed from V and 3 bases from J, the gap between germline ends came to 13 bases. CDR3 region: CASSPGTAYYGYTF. The CDR3 nucleotides are TGTGCCAGCAGTCCCGGCACAGCCTACTATGGCTACACCTTC.

The J gene is TRBJ2-7, the V gene TRBV7-9, with 9 bases matching TRBD2. Germline CDR1 and CDR2: SEHNR and FQNEAQ (reference sequence). The CDR3 extends over 15 amino acids. The trim removed 5 bases at V and 2 bases at J, leaving 7 bases unmatched. Written as DNA, the CDR3 is TGTGCCAGCAGCCCTCTAGCGGGAAATCCCTACGAGCAGTACTTC. Its translation is CASSPLAGNPYEQYF.